This paragraph reports one T cell receptor beta chain. Given a much more abundant clone one base away, this may be a read error. This sample was included in a study of blood T cell repertoires in COVID-19. Between the trimmed V and J ends, which lost 0 bases and 0 bases, there was a span of 4 bases. This CDR3 is 15 amino acids long. The germline gives CDR1 SGHNT, CDR2 YYREEE (reference sequence). Clones were read by immunoSEQ multiplex PCR, and TCRdb kept only the in-frame ones, dropping some. The sample lists 300,000 or so clones; about 82% were seen once. This TCR was sampled from a woman between 50 and 59 years old with active or convalescent COVID-19. The chain links TRBV5-4 to TRBJ1-6; D not certain. The sample comprised peripheral blood. Written as DNA, the CDR3 is TGTGCCAGCAGCTTGGACAGCTCCTATAATTCACCCCTCCACTTT. It is translated as CASSLDSSYNSPLHF.